This TCR beta chain was captured by sequencing in a study of blood T cell repertoires in COVID-19. J lost 5 bases, V lost 3 bases, and 1 base had no gene match. The CDR3 has 14 residues. Germline lookup yields CDR1 MDHEN and CDR2 SYDVKM. Profiled with immunoSEQ multiplex PCR; TCRdb holds only in-frame clones, not every one. The data show 40,000 to 60,000 clones, with 86% seen just once and over 4.5% held by the top ten. This clonotype was sampled from a man aged 35-49 years with active COVID-19. The chain is built from TRBV28 and TRBJ2-5; TRBD2 matches at 12 bases. The sequencing sample was made of peripheral blood. CDR3 sequence reads: CASSFLAGGETQYF. The CDR3 DNA follows: TGTGCCAGCAGTTTCCTAGCGGGGGGGGAGACCCAGTACTTC.